The T cell receptor (beta chain) described here comes from a study of T cell clonotyping in hematopoietic cell transplantation. Recipient blood drawn about 28 days pretransplant and days 30, 100, 180 after. Assay: immunoSEQ multiplex PCR; the TCRdb copy retains only in-frame clones and omits some. The sample consists of 10,000 to 15,000 clones, less than 75% of them appearing once. The clonotype was recovered from a male patient between 60 and 69 years old who had an allogeneic stem cell transplant from an unrelated donor, so the T cells may come from the graft donor. Some clones in this sample may be carry-over from other donors' samples. The sample here was peripheral blood mononuclear cells, taken 180 days after allogeneic stem cell transplant.

CDR3 nucleotide sequence: TGCAGCGTTGAGGCAGGCAATGGCTACGAGCAGTACTTC. This codes for CSVEAGNGYEQYF. J is TRBJ2-7 and V is TRBV29-1; D uncertain. V dropped 3 bases and J dropped 3 bases, with 12 bases sitting between them. The length of the CDR3 is 13 residues. Germline V gene lookup returns CDR1 SQVTM and CDR2 ANQGSEA.